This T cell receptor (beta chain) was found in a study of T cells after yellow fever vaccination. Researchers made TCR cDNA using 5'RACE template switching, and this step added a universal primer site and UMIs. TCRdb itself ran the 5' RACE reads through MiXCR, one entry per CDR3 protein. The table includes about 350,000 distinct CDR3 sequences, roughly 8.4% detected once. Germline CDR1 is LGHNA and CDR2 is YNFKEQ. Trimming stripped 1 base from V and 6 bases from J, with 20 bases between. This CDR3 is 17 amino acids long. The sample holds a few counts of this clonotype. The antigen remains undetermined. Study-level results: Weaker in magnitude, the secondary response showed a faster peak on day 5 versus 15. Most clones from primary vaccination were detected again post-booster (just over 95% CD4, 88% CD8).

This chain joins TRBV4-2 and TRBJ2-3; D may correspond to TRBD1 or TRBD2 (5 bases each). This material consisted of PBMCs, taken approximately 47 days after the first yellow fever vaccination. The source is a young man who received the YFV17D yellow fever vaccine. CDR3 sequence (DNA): TGTGCCAGCAGCCAAGGGGACCGCCGATCGGGAAGGGATACGCAGTATTTT. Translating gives CASSQGDRRSGRDTQYF.